The 32 T cell receptor beta chains reported below all come from one sample, sequenced in a study of T cells in localized non-small cell lung cancer. Data came from immunoSEQ multiplex PCR; TCRdb stores just in-frame clones and leaves some out. This table holds about 3,400 clones, under 55% found once. Sample: lymph node tissue, taken before any cancer treatment. The receptors derive from a woman aged 18-50 years with stage I lung adenocarcinoma.

A few counts support this clone. The rearrangement links TRBV11-3 to TRBJ1-2, with D tentatively TRBD1 (5 bases). CDR1 is SGHNT, CDR2 YENEEA, per germline. Between the trimmed V and J ends, which lost 1 base and 0 bases, there was a span of 6 bases. This CDR3 contains 14 residues. The CDR3 is CASSLGTTNYGYTF. DNA of the CDR3: TGTGCCAGCAGCTTAGGGACAACTAACTATGGCTACACCTTC.

V is TRBV28 and J is TRBJ1-4; TRBD1 matches 7 bases. The ends lost 7 bases at V and 7 bases at J; junction bases unmatched: 15. The germline V gene encodes CDR1 MDHEN and CDR2 SYDVKM. The CDR3 is 16 amino acids. The CDR3 region is CASTHLVPGGSEKLFF. The CDR3 region has the DNA TGTGCCAGCACCCATTTAGTCCCAGGGGGGTCTGAAAAACTGTTTTTT.

The rearrangement uses TRBV29-1 and TRBJ2-4, with D possibly matching TRBD1 (6 bases). V was trimmed by 7 bases and J by 2 bases, leaving 9 bases between them. The germline V gene encodes CDR1 SQVTM and CDR2 ANQGSEA. This CDR3 comprises 12 residues. CDR3 bases: TGCAGCGCTGGACAGACCAAAAACATTCAGTACTTC. It encodes CSAGQTKNIQYF.

This clone turned up a few times. The chain has TRBV7-6 and TRBJ1-1, with TRBD1 matching over 9 bases. The CDR3 spans 14 residues. Germline CDR1 SGHVS, CDR2 FNYEAQ. J was trimmed by 5 bases and V by 5 bases; bases with no gene match: 6. The CDR3 spells CASSLGQGITEAFF. The CDR3 region has the DNA TGTGCCAGCAGCCTCGGACAGGGGATTACTGAAGCTTTCTTT.

The genes are TRBV4-1 and TRBJ2-2; D gene ambiguous. Trimming removed 1 base at V and 6 bases at J, with 9 bases between. Looked up from germline, CDR1 is MGHRA and CDR2 is YSYEKL. The CDR3 has 14 residues. The CDR3 bases are TGCGCCAGCAGCCAAGCCCAGCTCGCCGGGGAGCTGTTTTTT. Its protein product is CASSQAQLAGELFF.

V and J are TRBV6-8 and TRBJ2-1, with D uncertain. The CDR3 spans 15 residues. Germline values: CDR1 MNHGY, CDR2 SAAAGT. V was cut by 1 base and J by 8 bases, with 15 bases left in between. As DNA, the CDR3 is TGTGCCAGCAGTTACTTCTTTGAATCGCGCTATGAGCAGTTCTTC. Translation gives CASSYFFESRYEQFF.

This clone was observed a handful of times. This chain connects TRBV11-3 to TRBJ2-7; D not resolved. CDR1 is SGHNT, CDR2 YENEEA, per germline. CDR3 size: 14 residues. V dropped 1 base and J dropped 1 base, with 8 bases sitting between them. The CDR3 region has the DNA TGTGCCAGCAGCTTAGGTGGCAGTTCCTACGAGCAGTACTTC. The encoded protein is CASSLGGSSYEQYF.

The chain joins TRBV9 to TRBJ2-2; 11 nucleotides line up with TRBD2. Trimming removed 5 bases from V and 4 bases from J; junction bases left unmatched: 13. The CDR3 sequence is 18 residues long. Germline CDR1 is SGDLS and CDR2 is YYNGEE. In DNA form, the CDR3 reads TGTGCCAGCAGAAGCAGGGATCGGGGACTAGCGGCCACCGGGGAGCTGTTTTTT. Protein: CASRSRDRGLAATGELFF.

As regards this clone: A read error may produce the germline difference seen at one junction end. The chain joins TRBV6-8 to TRBJ1-4; D unresolved. The germline gives CDR1 MNHGY, CDR2 SAAAGT. This CDR3 has 13 amino acids. The CDR3 DNA reads as TGTGCCATCAGTGCCGAGGTGGGGGAAAAACTGTTTTTT. This codes for CAISAEVGEKLFF.

This clone has a handful of counts. CDR3 nucleotide sequence: TGTGCCAGCAGTTTAGCGTCCCAGGGGGTTTATGGGGAGCTGTTTTTT. It specifies CASSLASQGVYGELFF. The chain has TRBV9 and TRBJ2-2; 7 bases line up with TRBD1. Germline-derived CDR1 and CDR2 are SGDLS and YYNGEE. This CDR3 is 16 amino acids long. Trimming at V came to 5 bases and at J to 8 bases, leaving 15 bases not matched to a gene.

This clone has more than one count but fewer than ten. V is TRBV9 and J is TRBJ2-1, with 8 bases identical to TRBD2. The CDR3 consists of 15 residues. Per the germline V gene, CDR1 is SGDLS and CDR2 is YYNGEE. V trimming: 1 base; J trimming: 6 bases; junction bases outside the gene matches: 6. The CDR3 DNA reads as TGTGCCAGCAGCGTAATTCCGGGAGGGGGCAATGAGCAGTTCTTC. It is translated as CASSVIPGGGNEQFF. Based on the CDR3 plus reference TRBV9 and TRBJ2-1, the full variable domain is DSGVTQTPKHLITATGQRVTLRCSPRSGDLSVYWYQQSLDQGLQFLIQYYNGEERAKGNILERFSAQQFPDLHSELNLSSLELGDSALYFCASSVIPGGGNEQFFGPGTRLTVL.

The chain couples TRBV9 to TRBJ1-1, with TRBD1 matching over 9 bases. The CDR3 has 17 residues. Germline-derived CDR1 and CDR2 are SGDLS and YYNGEE. V shed 0 bases and J 2 bases; nucleotides not matched to a gene: 8. DNA of the CDR3: TGTGCCAGCAGCGTAGTACTGGGGACAGGGATCAACACTGAAGCTTTCTTT. Protein product: CASSVVLGTGINTEAFF.

The chain links TRBV28 to TRBJ1-4; possibly TRBD1 for D (6 bases). Germline V gives CDR1 MDHEN, CDR2 SYDVKM. Trimming removed 3 bases at V and 8 bases at J, with 13 bases between. The CDR3 sequence is 14 residues long. The CDR3 bases are TGTGCCAGCAGTTTGGCGGGGGGCAGAGAAAAACTGTTTTTT. This codes for CASSLAGGREKLFF.

This clone occurred a few times. This chain connects TRBV11-1 to TRBJ2-3; 12 bases agree with TRBD2. CDR3 length: 17 amino acids. Germline-derived CDR1 and CDR2 are SGHAT and FQDESV (reference sequence). Trimming took 5 bases from V and 2 from J; bases not matched to a gene: 8. The CDR3 sequence: CASSPARLAGVTDTQYF. The CDR3 coding sequence is TGTGCCAGCAGCCCAGCCCGACTAGCGGGAGTCACAGATACGCAGTATTTT.

CDR3: CASSMTGTRAQYF. CDR3 bases: TGTGCCAGTAGTATGACTGGGACACGGGCGCAGTATTTT. The rearrangement links TRBV19 to TRBJ2-3, with D possibly being TRBD1 (6 bases). Germline loops: CDR1 LNHDA, CDR2 SQIVND (reference sequence). V was trimmed by 3 bases and J by 10 bases, leaving 14 bases between them. The CDR3 loop spans 13 amino acids.

This clone was seen a few times. This chain links TRBV11-3 with TRBJ2-7, with a possible D match to TRBD2 (5 bases). CDR1 and CDR2 (germline): SGHNT, YENEEA. CDR3 length: 14 amino acids. V was pared by 2 bases and J by 2 bases, with 10 bases between. CDR3 in DNA: TGTGCCAGCAGCTTAACTAGGGTCGCCTACGAGCAGTACTTC. Translation: CASSLTRVAYEQYF. The whole variable domain, filled in from reference TRBV11-3 and TRBJ2-7, reads EAGVVQSPRYKIIEKKQPVAFWCNPISGHNTLYWYLQNLGQGPELLIRYENEEAVDDSQLPKDRFSAERLKGVDSTLKIQPAELGDSAVYLCASSLTRVAYEQYFGPGTRLTVT.

In this sample, this clone turned up once. V and J are TRBV18 and TRBJ2-1; TRBD2 is a possible D gene (5 bases). This CDR3 is built from 13 residues. Trimming removed 6 bases at V and 4 bases at J, with 10 bases between. The V gene's germline CDR1 is KGHSH and CDR2 LQKENI. CDR3: CASSPTSYNEQFF. CDR3 in DNA: TGTGCCAGCTCGCCTACTAGTTACAATGAGCAGTTCTTC.

The rearrangement joins TRBV6-8 to TRBJ2-7; 8 bases are shared with TRBD1. This CDR3 has 15 residues. CDR1 is MNHGY and CDR2 is SAAAGT in the germline V gene. V was clipped by 0 bases and J by 3 bases; unmatched bases: 4. DNA for the CDR3: TGTGCCAGCAGTTACTCGAGACAGGGGCTCTACGAGCAGTACTTC. It is translated as CASSYSRQGLYEQYF.

The rearrangement uses TRBV19 and TRBJ2-2; 8 nucleotides match TRBD2. After removal of 5 bases from V and 2 bases from J, the junction contained 10 bases not matched to a gene. The CDR3 loop spans 17 amino acids. The germline gives CDR1 LNHDA, CDR2 SQIVND (reference sequence). CDR3 nucleotides: TGTGCCAGTAGTTCCGATCCGGGAGGGTTCAACACCGGGGAGCTGTTTTTT. Residues: CASSSDPGGFNTGELFF.

The chain recombines TRBV30 with TRBJ1-1, with no clear D. The CDR3 runs to 12 residues. V was trimmed by 0 bases and J by 3 bases, leaving 5 bases between them. Per the germline V gene, CDR1 is GTSNPN and CDR2 is SVGIG (reference sequence). CDR3: CAWSVGYTEAFF. As DNA, the CDR3 is TGTGCCTGGAGTGTGGGTTACACTGAAGCTTTCTTT.

V gene TRBV30 combines with J gene TRBJ2-7; 7 bases fit TRBD1. The V and J ends lost 1 base and 3 bases, in that order; junction bases with no gene match: 9. From germline, CDR1 is GTSNPN and CDR2 SVGIG (reference sequence). The CDR3 runs to 15 residues. The DNA of the CDR3 is TGTGCCTGGAGTGGATCAGTGACAGGGTACTACGAGCAGTACTTC. Translation: CAWSGSVTGYYEQYF.

This clone was recorded a few times. The CDR3 spells CASSMWGKGRNTEAFF. Written as DNA, the CDR3 is TGTGCCAGTAGTATGTGGGGCAAGGGGAGGAACACTGAAGCTTTCTTT. V gene TRBV19 combines with J gene TRBJ1-1; possibly TRBD1 for D (5 bases). This CDR3 contains 16 residues. Germline assignment: CDR1 LNHDA and CDR2 SQIVND (reference sequence). V gave up 3 bases and J gave up 1 base, with 15 bases separating them.

In DNA form, the CDR3 reads TGTGCCAGTAGTATCAGTAGACATGGCTACACCTTC. Translation gives CASSISRHGYTF. The V gene is TRBV19, the J gene TRBJ1-2; D is uncertain. There are 12 residues in the CDR3. Germline V lookup: CDR1 LNHDA, CDR2 SQIVND (reference sequence). The V and J ends lost 3 bases and 6 bases respectively, with 8 bases between them.

The V gene is TRBV19, the J gene TRBJ1-1, with D tentatively TRBD1 (6 bases). The CDR3 spans 13 residues. Trimming shortened V by 5 bases and J by 4 bases, and 11 bases separated the two germline ends. Germline CDR1 is LNHDA and CDR2 is SQIVND (reference sequence). As DNA, the CDR3 is TGTGCCAGTAGTGCCAACAGGGTCACTGAAGCTTTCTTT. Its protein product is CASSANRVTEAFF.

This clone occurred a few times. This chain links TRBV9 with TRBJ1-5, with D possibly matching TRBD1 (6 bases). The germline gives CDR1 SGDLS, CDR2 YYNGEE. CDR3 length: 15 residues. V was trimmed by 4 bases and J by 0 bases, leaving 11 bases between them. In DNA, the CDR3 is TGTGCCAGCAGCATGGGACAAGCTAGCAATCAGCCCCAGCATTTT. This encodes CASSMGQASNQPQHF. The full variable domain, rest sourced from reference TRBV9 and TRBJ1-5, is DSGVTQTPKHLITATGQRVTLRCSPRSGDLSVYWYQQSLDQGLQFLIQYYNGEERAKGNILERFSAQQFPDLHSELNLSSLELGDSALYFCASSMGQASNQPQHFGDGTRLSIL.

This clone was counted between two and nine times. An end of the junction does not agree with germline; a read error may underlie this. This chain joins TRBV2 and TRBJ1-2, with D hard to call. The germline V gene has CDR1 SNHLY and CDR2 FYNNEI. This CDR3 has 12 residues. CDR3 protein: CASSLPKYGYTF. CDR3 nucleotides: TGTGCCAGCAGTCTGCCTAAGTATGGCTACACCTTC. The whole variable domain, remainder taken from reference TRBV2 and TRBJ1-2, is EPEVTQTPSHQVTQMGQEVILRCVPISNHLYFYWYRQILGQKVEFLVSFYNNEISEKSEIFDDQFSVERPDGSNFTLKIRSTKLEDSAMYFCASSLPKYGYTFGSGTRLTVV.

The chain links TRBV30 to TRBJ1-5; 10 positions agree with TRBD1. CDR1 GTSNPN and CDR2 SVGIG come from the germline V gene (reference sequence). Germline trimming cut 3 bases from V and 7 bases from J; bases unmatched to any gene: 3. This CDR3 is 13 amino acids long. Here the CDR3 DNA reads TGTGCCTGGAGCGGGACAGGGGACCAGCCCCAGCATTTT. Encoded protein: CAWSGTGDQPQHF.

The count of this clone is one. A junction boundary mismatches the germline segment, possibly from a read error. Here the CDR3 DNA reads TGCAGCGTTAAAGAGACTGACAGCTACGAGCAGTACTTC. Translated, it gives CSVKETDSYEQYF. The chain has TRBV29-1 and TRBJ2-7, with a possible D match to TRBD1 (5 bases). The CDR3 extends over 13 amino acids. The V gene's germline CDR1 is SQVTM and CDR2 ANQGSEA.

The chain uses TRBV19 and TRBJ2-7, with D perhaps TRBD2 (6 bases). Trimming pared 5 bases from V and 9 bases from J, leaving 17 bases between. Germline CDR1 reads LNHDA; CDR2 reads SQIVND (reference sequence). The CDR3 covers 13 residues. The CDR3 bases are TGTGCCAGTAGTGGGGGACTCAAGCAACGGCAGTACTTC. Its protein is CASSGGLKQRQYF.

The chain carries TRBV19 and TRBJ2-7, with D tentatively TRBD2 (5 bases). The CDR3 has 15 amino acids. In germline, CDR1 is LNHDA, CDR2 SQIVND (reference sequence). Between the trimmed V and J ends, which lost 4 bases and 0 bases, there was a span of 13 bases. The CDR3 loop is CASSTSSSSSYEQYF. CDR3 nucleotides: TGTGCCAGTAGTACCTCTAGCTCCAGCTCCTACGAGCAGTACTTC.

This clone was picked up a small number of times. The CDR3 nucleotides are TGTGCCAGCAGTTCCGGACGGCGAGGCGGCTACACCTTC. This sequence encodes CASSSGRRGGYTF. The rearrangement joins TRBV6-8 to TRBJ1-2; D not resolved. Germline V gene data show CDR1 as MNHGY and CDR2 as SAAAGT. This CDR3 has 13 amino acids. V was trimmed by 4 bases and J by 8 bases, leaving 14 bases between them.

This sequence joins TRBV15 and TRBJ2-7, with TRBD2 identical over 8 bases. The CDR3 covers 15 residues. CDR1 is LNHNV, CDR2 YYDKDF, per germline (reference sequence). V gave up 4 bases and J gave up 8 bases; unmatched junction bases: 13. The CDR3 reads CATSKNPAGEAKQYF. The CDR3 bases are TGTGCCACCAGCAAAAACCCAGCGGGAGAAGCCAAGCAGTACTTC.